This T cell receptor (beta chain) comes out of a study of blood T cell repertoires in COVID-19. Turning to the study itself: Samples representing acute and convalescent COVID-19 were sourced from the United States, Italy and Spain.

The CDR3 extends over 14 amino acids. The germline V gene encodes CDR1 LGHDT and CDR2 YNNKEL (reference sequence). V shed 4 bases and J shed 6 bases, with 14 bases lying between them. Profiled with immunoSEQ multiplex PCR; TCRdb holds only in-frame clones, not every one. The sample has about 270,000 clones, approximately 88% seen once. Seattle's enrolled individuals joined amid active infection and were then monitored longitudinally. The rearrangement joins TRBV3-1 (or the pseudogene TRBV3-2) to TRBJ2-3; a weak D match, TRBD2 (5 bases). Material for sequencing was peripheral blood. The source of this sequence is a human donor with COVID-19, enrolled during active disease. The donor label of this sample is uncertain. CDR3 sequence reads: CASSLGRGGDTQYF. The CDR3 DNA sequence: TGTGCCAGCAGCCTAGGTCGGGGTGGGGATACGCAGTATTTT.